This T cell receptor beta chain was found in a study of T cell responses to AZD1222 COVID-19 vaccine. Repertoires were generated with immunoSEQ multiplex PCR, while TCRdb's copy carries only in-frame clones and drops some. The sample has about 100,000 clones, 70% to 90% seen once. CDR3 length: 14 amino acids. Germline V gives CDR1 SGHTA, CDR2 FQGTGA. Trimming left V 2 bases short and J 7 bases short, with 12 bases between. V is TRBV7-3 and J is TRBJ2-1, with D hard to call. Sample: peripheral blood, taken 28 days after the second AZD1222 dose. The source of this sequence is an adult who received the AZD1222 COVID-19 vaccine. CDR3 DNA: TGTGCCAGCAGCTTATTACCGGGCCCTAATGAGCAGTTCTTC. Amino acids: CASSLLPGPNEQFF.